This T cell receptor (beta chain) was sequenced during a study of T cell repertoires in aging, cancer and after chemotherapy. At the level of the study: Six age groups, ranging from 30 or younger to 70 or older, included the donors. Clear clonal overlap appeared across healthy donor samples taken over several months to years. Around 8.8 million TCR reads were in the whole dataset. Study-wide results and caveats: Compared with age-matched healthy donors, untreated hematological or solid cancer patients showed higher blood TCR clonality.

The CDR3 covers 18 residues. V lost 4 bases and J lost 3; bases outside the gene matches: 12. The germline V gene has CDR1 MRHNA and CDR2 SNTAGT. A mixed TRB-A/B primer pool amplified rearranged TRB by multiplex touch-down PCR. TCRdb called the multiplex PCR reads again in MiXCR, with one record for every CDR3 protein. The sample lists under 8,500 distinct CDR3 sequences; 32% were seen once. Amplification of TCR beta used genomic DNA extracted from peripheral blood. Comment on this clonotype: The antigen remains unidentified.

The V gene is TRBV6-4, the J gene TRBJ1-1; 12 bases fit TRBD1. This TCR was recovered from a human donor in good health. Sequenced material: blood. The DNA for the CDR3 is TGTGCCAGCAGTGGAATCCGGGACAGGGGGCGAAGGGACACTGAAGCTTTCTTT. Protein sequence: CASSGIRDRGRRDTEAFF.